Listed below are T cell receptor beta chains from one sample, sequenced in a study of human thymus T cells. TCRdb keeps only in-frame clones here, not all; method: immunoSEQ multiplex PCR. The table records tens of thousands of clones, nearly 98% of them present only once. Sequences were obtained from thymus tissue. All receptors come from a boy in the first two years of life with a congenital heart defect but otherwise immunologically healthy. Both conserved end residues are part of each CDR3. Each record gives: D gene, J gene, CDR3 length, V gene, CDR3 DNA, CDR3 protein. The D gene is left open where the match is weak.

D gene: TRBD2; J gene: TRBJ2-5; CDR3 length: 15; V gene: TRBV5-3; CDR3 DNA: TGTGCCAGAAGCTTGGCTAGCGGGAGCGTTGAGACCCAGTACTTC; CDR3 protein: CARSLASGSVETQYF
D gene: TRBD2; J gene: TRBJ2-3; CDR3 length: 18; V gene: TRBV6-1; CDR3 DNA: TGTGCCAGCAGTGAATCGGGGACTAGCGGGGGTCCCGCAGATACGCAGTATTTT; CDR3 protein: CASSESGTSGGPADTQYF
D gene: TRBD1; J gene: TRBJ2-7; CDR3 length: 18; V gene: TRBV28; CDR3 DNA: TGTGCCAGCAGGAGAGGGACAGGGGGTAGCCCTAACTCCTACGAGCAGTACTTC; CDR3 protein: CASRRGTGGSPNSYEQYF
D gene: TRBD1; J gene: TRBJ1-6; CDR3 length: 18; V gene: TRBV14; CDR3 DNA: TGTGCCAGCAGCCAAGATTGGGACAGGGAGAGGCACCTTTCACCCCTCCACTTT; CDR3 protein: CASSQDWDRERHLSPLHF
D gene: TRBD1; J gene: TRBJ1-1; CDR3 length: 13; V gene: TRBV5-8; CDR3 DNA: TGTGCCAGCAGCCCGACAGGGGCTCCTGAAGCTTTCTTT; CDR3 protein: CASSPTGAPEAFF
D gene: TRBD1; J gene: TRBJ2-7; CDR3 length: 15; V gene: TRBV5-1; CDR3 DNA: TGCGCCAGCAGCAAATCAGCCAGGGGGTTATACGAGCAGTACTTC; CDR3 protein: CASSKSARGLYEQYF
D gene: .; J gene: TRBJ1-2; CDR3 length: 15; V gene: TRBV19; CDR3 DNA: TGTGCCAGTAGTCCTGCTTTACGGGGGTACTATGGCTACACCTTC; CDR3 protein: CASSPALRGYYGYTF
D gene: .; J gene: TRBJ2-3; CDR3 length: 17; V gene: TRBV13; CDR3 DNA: TGTGCCAGCAGCTTAGGTGGTTCGGGAGTTTTCGCAGATACGCAGTATTTT; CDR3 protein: CASSLGGSGVFADTQYF
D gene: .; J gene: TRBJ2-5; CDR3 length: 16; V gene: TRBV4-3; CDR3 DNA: TGCGCCAGCAGCCTCGGCCCCGGGGGTCCCCAAGAGACCCAGTACTTC; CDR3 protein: CASSLGPGGPQETQYF
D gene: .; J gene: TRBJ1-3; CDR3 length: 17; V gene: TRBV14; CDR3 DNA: TGTGCCAGCAGCCAAGAGACCCCAAACAGGGCTGGAAACACCATATATTTT; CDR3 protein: CASSQETPNRAGNTIYF
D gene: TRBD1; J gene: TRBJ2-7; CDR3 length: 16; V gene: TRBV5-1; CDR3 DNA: TGCGCCAGCAGCTTGGCCCTCGGGACAGCCCTCTACGAGCAGTACTTC; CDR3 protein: CASSLALGTALYEQYF
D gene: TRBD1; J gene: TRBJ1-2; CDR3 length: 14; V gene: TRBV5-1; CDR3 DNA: TGCGCCAGCAGCTCCGGGACAGCTTACTATGGCTACACCTTC; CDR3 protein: CASSSGTAYYGYTF
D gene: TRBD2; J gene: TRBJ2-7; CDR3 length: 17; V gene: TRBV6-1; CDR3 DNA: TGTGCCAGCAGTGACACGGGACTAGCGGGATGGCCCTACGAGCAGTACTTC; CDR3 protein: CASSDTGLAGWPYEQYF
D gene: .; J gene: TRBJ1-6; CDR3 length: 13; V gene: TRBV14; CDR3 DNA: TGTGCCAGCAAGGGACCTTTGAATTCACCCCTCCACTTT; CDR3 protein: CASKGPLNSPLHF
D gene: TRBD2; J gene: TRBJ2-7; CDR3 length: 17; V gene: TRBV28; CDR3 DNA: TGTGCCAGCAGTTTCGGCCGTATCGTGGCGGGAGTTTACGAGCAGTACTTC; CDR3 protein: CASSFGRIVAGVYEQYF
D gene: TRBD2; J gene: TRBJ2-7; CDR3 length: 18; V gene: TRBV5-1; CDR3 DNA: TGCGCCAGCAGCGCCCCCGGCCCCCTAGCGGGGGGTGACTACGAGCAGTACTTC; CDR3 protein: CASSAPGPLAGGDYEQYF
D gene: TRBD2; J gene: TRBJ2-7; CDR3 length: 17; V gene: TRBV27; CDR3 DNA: TGTGCCAGCAGTTTATCGCGCCGACTAGCGGGAGTCTACGAGCAGTACTTC; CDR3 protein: CASSLSRRLAGVYEQYF
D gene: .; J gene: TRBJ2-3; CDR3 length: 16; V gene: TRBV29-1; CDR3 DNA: TGCAGCGTTGACGAGGCGGTTCATTCTCTCACAGATACGCAGTATTTT; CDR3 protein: CSVDEAVHSLTDTQYF
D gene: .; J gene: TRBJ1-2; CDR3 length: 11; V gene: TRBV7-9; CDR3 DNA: TGTGCCAGCAGCTTAAACGAAGGCTACACCTTC; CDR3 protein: CASSLNEGYTF
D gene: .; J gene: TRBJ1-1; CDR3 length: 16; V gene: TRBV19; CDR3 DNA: TGTGCCAGTAGTATTTGGGCAGGGGAGGCTCTGGCTTCAGCTTTCTTT; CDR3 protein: CASSIWAGEALASAFF
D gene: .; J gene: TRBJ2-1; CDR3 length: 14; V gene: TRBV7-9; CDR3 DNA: TGTGCCAGCACTCCCCTACGCTCCTACAATGAGCAGTTCTTC; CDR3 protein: CASTPLRSYNEQFF
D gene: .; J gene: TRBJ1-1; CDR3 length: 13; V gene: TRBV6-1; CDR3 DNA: TGTGCCAGCGCCTTGAGCCAGGCCGACGAAGCTTTCTTT; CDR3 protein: CASALSQADEAFF
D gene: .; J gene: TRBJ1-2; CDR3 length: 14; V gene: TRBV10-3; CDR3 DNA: TGTGCCATCAGTGAGTCTGCCAACTTTTCTGGCTACACCTTC; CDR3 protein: CAISESANFSGYTF
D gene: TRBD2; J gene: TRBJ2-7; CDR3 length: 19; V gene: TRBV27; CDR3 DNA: TGTGCCAGCAGTTTTCCCCCTCCGGGACTAGCGGGAGCTCGCTACGAGCAGTACTTC; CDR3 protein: CASSFPPPGLAGARYEQYF
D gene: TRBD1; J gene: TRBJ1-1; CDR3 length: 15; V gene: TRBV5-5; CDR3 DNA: TGTGCCAGCAGCAGGCACGCCAGGGGGTACACTGAAGCTTTCTTT; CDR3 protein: CASSRHARGYTEAFF
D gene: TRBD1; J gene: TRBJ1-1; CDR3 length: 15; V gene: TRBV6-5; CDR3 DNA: TGTGCCAGCAGCCAACACAGGGGGCACGTCACTGAAGCTTTCTTT; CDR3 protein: CASSQHRGHVTEAFF
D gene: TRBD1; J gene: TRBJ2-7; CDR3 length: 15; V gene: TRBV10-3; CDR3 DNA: TGTGCCATCAGATCCGGAGACAGGGGATCCTACGAGCAGTACTTC; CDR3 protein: CAIRSGDRGSYEQYF
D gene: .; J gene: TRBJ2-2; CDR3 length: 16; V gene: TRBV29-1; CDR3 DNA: TGCAGCGTTGAATCTAATCCGGGACATAGTACCGGGGAGCTGTTTTTT; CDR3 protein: CSVESNPGHSTGELFF
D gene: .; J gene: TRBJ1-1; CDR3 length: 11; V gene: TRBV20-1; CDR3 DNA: TGCAGTGCTAGGGGTTACACTGAAGCTTTCTTT; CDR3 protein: CSARGYTEAFF
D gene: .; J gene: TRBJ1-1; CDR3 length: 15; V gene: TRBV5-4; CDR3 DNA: TGTGCCAGCAGCGTACGGGGACAACCGCGTACTGAAGCTTTCTTT; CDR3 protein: CASSVRGQPRTEAFF
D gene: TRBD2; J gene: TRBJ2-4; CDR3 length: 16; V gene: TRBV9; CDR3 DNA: TGTGCCAGCAGCGTAGTAGCGGGGGGCCCCAAAAACATTCAGTACTTC; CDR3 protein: CASSVVAGGPKNIQYF
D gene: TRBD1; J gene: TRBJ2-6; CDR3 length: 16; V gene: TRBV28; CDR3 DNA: TGTGCCAGCAGCGGAACGACAGGGCCTGGGGCCAACGTCCTGACTTTC; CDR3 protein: CASSGTTGPGANVLTF
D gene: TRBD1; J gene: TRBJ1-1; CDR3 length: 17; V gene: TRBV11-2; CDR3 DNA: TGTGCCAGCAGCTTAACTAGCCTCCGGGACAGATCCACTGAAGCTTTCTTT; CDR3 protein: CASSLTSLRDRSTEAFF
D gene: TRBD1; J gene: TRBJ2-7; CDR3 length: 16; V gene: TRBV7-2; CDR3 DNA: TGTGCCAGCAGCCCCCAGTACGGGACAGACTTCTACGAGCAGTACTTC; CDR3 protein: CASSPQYGTDFYEQYF
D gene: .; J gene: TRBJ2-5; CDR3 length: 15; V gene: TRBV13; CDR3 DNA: TGTGCCAGCAGCTCAACCCGGGACCGGGGGGAGACCCAGTACTTC; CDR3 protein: CASSSTRDRGETQYF
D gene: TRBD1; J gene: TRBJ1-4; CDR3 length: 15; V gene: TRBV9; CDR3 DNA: TGTGCCAGCAGCGCAACGACAGGGGATTATGAAAAACTGTTTTTT; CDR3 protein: CASSATTGDYEKLFF
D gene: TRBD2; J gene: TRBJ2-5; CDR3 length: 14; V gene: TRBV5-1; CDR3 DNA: TGCGCCAGCAGCCCCCAGCGGGAGCGCGAGGCCCAGTACTTC; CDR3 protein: CASSPQREREAQYF
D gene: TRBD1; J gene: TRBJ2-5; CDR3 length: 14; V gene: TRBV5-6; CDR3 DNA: TGTGCCAGCAGTCGACAGGGGCTCCAAGAGACCCAGTACTTC; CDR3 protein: CASSRQGLQETQYF
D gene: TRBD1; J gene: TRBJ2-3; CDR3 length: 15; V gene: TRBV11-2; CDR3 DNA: TGTGCCAGCAGCTTAACCAGGGGGAGCACAGATACGCAGTATTTT; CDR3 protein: CASSLTRGSTDTQYF
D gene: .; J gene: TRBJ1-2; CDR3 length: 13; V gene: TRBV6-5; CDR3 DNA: TGTGCCAGCAGTCTCGGGGGGGCCGGAGGCTACACCTTC; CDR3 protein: CASSLGGAGGYTF